The 32 T cell receptor beta chains below were found in one sample sequenced in a study of shared clonotypes between healthy human individuals. TCRdb's table, derived via immunoSEQ multiplex PCR, lists solely in-frame clones and lacks some. The sample shows fewer than 700,000 clones, around three quarters of them seen only once. Sequencing was carried out using PBMCs. These receptors were collected from a woman aged 40 to 50 in good health. Some clones in this sample may be carry-over from other donors' samples.

The chain is built from TRBV5-1 and TRBJ2-7, with 9 bases matching TRBD2. The CDR3 is made up of 16 amino acids. V shed 0 bases, J shed 1 base, and the junction held 5 bases outside the gene matches. CDR1 is SGHRS and CDR2 is YFSETQ in the germline V gene. The CDR3 DNA sequence: TGCGCCAGCAGCTTGGAGGGTAGCGGGAGTTCCTACGAGCAGTACTTC. Translation: CASSLEGSGSSYEQYF.

This clone appeared a single time. V usage is TRBV7-9 and J usage is TRBJ2-1; 7 bases match TRBD1. This CDR3 contains 15 residues. Germline assignment: CDR1 SEHNR and CDR2 FQNEAQ (reference sequence). The junction had 6 bases not matched to a gene; V was cut back by 5 bases and J by 2 bases. The CDR3 coding sequence is TGTGCCAGCAGCGCCAGACAGGGAGCCTACAATGAGCAGTTCTTC. Encoded protein: CASSARQGAYNEQFF. Complete variable domain (other parts from reference TRBV7-9 and TRBJ2-1): DTGVSQNPRHKITKRGQNVTFRCDPISEHNRLYWYRQTLGQGPEFLTYFQNEAQLEKSRLLSDRFSAERPKGSFSTLEIQRTEQGDSAMYLCASSARQGAYNEQFFGPGTRLTVL.

This clone has more than one count but fewer than ten. The CDR3 loop is CASSVDGVTTEAFF. The CDR3 nucleotides read TGTGCCAGCAGCGTAGATGGGGTTACTACTGAAGCTTTCTTT. This chain connects TRBV9 to TRBJ1-1; D ambiguous. Germline CDR1 and CDR2: SGDLS and YYNGEE. The germline V and J ends were trimmed by 0 bases and 5 bases, with 11 bases remaining between them. The CDR3 covers 14 residues.

This clone occurred once. Other DNA sequences in this specimen translate into the identical CDR3. The chain links TRBV19 to TRBJ2-7, with D possibly matching TRBD2 (6 bases). CDR3 length: 14 residues. Trimming cost V 6 bases and J 2 bases, with 14 bases left between them. Germline V gene lookup returns CDR1 LNHDA and CDR2 SQIVND (reference sequence). The CDR3 spells CASSTPGLAYEQYF. The CDR3 DNA follows: TGTGCCAGTAGCACCCCGGGACTGGCCTACGAGCAGTACTTC.

The CDR3 loop is CAWSDTANTEAFF. Here the CDR3 DNA reads TGTGCCTGGAGCGACACGGCGAACACTGAAGCTTTCTTT. The chain is built from TRBV30 and TRBJ1-1; D is uncertain. The V end was cut by 3 bases, the J end by 1 base, with 9 bases between. This CDR3 spans 13 amino acids. The germline gives CDR1 GTSNPN, CDR2 SVGIG (reference sequence). The full variable domain, rest sourced from reference TRBV30 and TRBJ1-1, is SQTIHQWPATLVQPVGSPLSLECTVEGTSNPNLYWYRQAAGRGLQLLFYSVGIGQISSEVPQNLSASRPQDRQFILSSKKLLLSDSGFYLCAWSDTANTEAFFGQGTRLTVV.

The chain carries TRBV30 and TRBJ1-4; 9 bases are shared with TRBD1. The germline CDR1 and CDR2 sequences are GTSNPN and SVGIG (reference sequence). The CDR3 consists of 14 residues. The J segment lost 7 bases and the V segment lost 5 bases, leaving 8 bases of the junction unmatched. CDR3 bases: TGTGCCTGGGGAACCGGGACAGGGAGTGAAAAACTGTTTTTT. Translating gives CAWGTGTGSEKLFF.

This clone was recorded once. The V call is TRBV7-2, the J call TRBJ2-7, with TRBD2 identical over 8 bases. The CDR3 is made up of 14 amino acids. Germline V gene sequence: CDR1 SGHTA, CDR2 FQGNSA. Unmatched junction bases numbered 4, after V lost 4 bases and J lost 2 bases. The CDR3 DNA reads TGTGCCAGCAGCTCGACGGGAGGGCCCTACGAGCAGTACTTC. This translates into CASSSTGGPYEQYF.

This clone appeared a single time. The junction departs from the called germline gene at one end, perhaps through a read error. The chain combines TRBV7-2 with TRBJ2-3; possible D gene TRBD2, 7 bases. This CDR3 comprises 15 residues. In germline, CDR1 is SGHTA, CDR2 FQGNSA. In nucleotides, the CDR3 is TGTGCCAGCAGATTAGGGGGGGGGCGCACAGATACGCAGTATTTT. This translates into CASRLGGGRTDTQYF.

This clone has only a few counts. This chain links TRBV19 with TRBJ1-4, with D uncertain. This CDR3 spans 14 amino acids. Per germline, CDR1 LNHDA and CDR2 SQIVND (reference sequence). The V end lost 3 bases, the J end lost 6 bases, and 11 bases lay between the germline ends. CDR3 residues: CASSIVGSYEKLFF. CDR3 nucleotides: TGTGCCAGTAGTATCGTCGGGTCTTATGAAAAACTGTTTTTT.

CDR3 protein: CASSLDRAGGWYNEQFF. CDR3 nucleotides: TGTGCCAGCAGCTTAGATCGGGCAGGGGGATGGTACAATGAGCAGTTCTTC. This rearrangement joins TRBV11-2 to TRBJ2-1; 7 bases match TRBD1. The CDR3 is 17 residues long. Per germline, CDR1 SGHAT and CDR2 FQNNGV. After removal of 0 bases from V and 4 bases from J, the junction contained 9 bases not matched to a gene.

This clone was counted once. A far larger clone is a single base away, which makes a read error likely. The rearrangement joins TRBV29-1 to TRBJ2-5, with TRBD1 matching over 9 bases. The DNA end is a closer match to TRBJ2-7, so the J assignment may be wrong. The germline V gene has CDR1 SQVTM and CDR2 ANQGSEA. The CDR3 runs to 15 residues. The CDR3 DNA follows: TGCGGCGTTGTATACGGGGGGACAGGGATCTACGAGCAGTACTTC. Translating gives CGVVYGGTGIYEQYF.

This clone has more than one count but fewer than ten. The chain joins TRBV2 to TRBJ2-7; the match to TRBD1 covers 9 bases. Germline CDR1 is SNHLY and CDR2 is FYNNEI. The CDR3 totals 12 residues. The J segment lost 9 bases and the V segment lost 5 bases, leaving 5 bases of the junction unmatched. CDR3 nucleotides: TGTGCCAGCAGTTGGGACAGGGAGGGGCAGTACTTC. This encodes CASSWDREGQYF. The full variable domain, its missing parts supplied by reference TRBV2 and TRBJ2-7, is EPEVTQTPSHQVTQMGQEVILRCVPISNHLYFYWYRQILGQKVEFLVSFYNNEISEKSEIFDDQFSVERPDGSNFTLKIRSTKLEDSAMYFCASSWDREGQYFGPGTRLTVT.

As regards this clone: Sequence at one end of the junction differs from germline and may be a read error. The chain has TRBV6-4 and TRBJ1-1; D not resolved. Germline V gives CDR1 MRHNA, CDR2 SNTAGT. This CDR3 is 13 amino acids long. In DNA, the CDR3 is TGTACCAGCAAGAACGACGGAGATTTTGAAGCTTTCTTT. The encoded protein is CTSKNDGDFEAFF.

This chain links TRBV4-2 with TRBJ2-3; weak D call: TRBD2 (5 bases). The germline V and J ends were trimmed by 0 bases and 4 bases, with 11 bases remaining between them. Germline assignment: CDR1 LGHNA and CDR2 YNFKEQ. The CDR3 sequence is 15 residues long. CDR3 protein: CASSQDRGAADTQYF. The CDR3 DNA reads as TGTGCCAGCAGCCAAGATCGGGGAGCAGCAGATACGCAGTATTTT.

The chain uses TRBV28 and TRBJ2-3, with unresolved D. Germline values: CDR1 MDHEN, CDR2 SYDVKM. This CDR3 comprises 12 residues. Trimming removed 7 bases from V and 0 bases from J, with 5 bases in between. CDR3 DNA: TGTGCCAGCACTCTCAGCACAGATACGCAGTATTTT. Translated: CASTLSTDTQYF.

This clone was found once. The chain links TRBV9 to TRBJ2-5; TRBD1 might be the D (5 bases). The CDR3 contains 15 residues. Germline V gene lookup returns CDR1 SGDLS and CDR2 YYNGEE. The V end lost 3 bases, the J end lost 3 bases, and 15 bases lay between the germline ends. The chain's CDR3 is CASSAFGADKETQYF. For the CDR3, the DNA is TGTGCCAGCAGCGCCTTTGGGGCCGATAAAGAGACCCAGTACTTC.

This clone was counted a single time. The V gene is TRBV7-6, the J gene TRBJ2-1; unclear D gene. The CDR3 contains 13 residues. V gave up 2 bases and J gave up 5 bases, with 7 bases separating them. Germline V lookup: CDR1 SGHVS, CDR2 FNYEAQ. The CDR3 DNA reads as TGTGCCAGCAGCTTACAGGAAAACAATGAGCAGTTCTTC. This sequence encodes CASSLQENNEQFF.

The J gene is TRBJ2-4, the V gene TRBV10-3; 12 nucleotides line up with TRBD2. J gave up 0 bases and V 2 bases, and 8 bases lay outside the gene matches. The germline V gene has CDR1 ENHRY and CDR2 SYGVKD. This CDR3 has 19 amino acids. CDR3 nucleotides: TGTGCCATCAGTGAGGCGATGACTAGCGGGAGACTAGCCAAAAACATTCAGTACTTC. Its protein is CAISEAMTSGRLAKNIQYF.

The CDR3 DNA is TGTGCCAGCAGCCTGCAGGGAGATCAGCCCCAGCATTTT. Its protein product is CASSLQGDQPQHF. This chain links TRBV5-4 with TRBJ1-5; weak D call: TRBD1 (5 bases). This CDR3 has 13 amino acids. Per germline, CDR1 SGHNT and CDR2 YYREEE (reference sequence). Trimming shortened V by 4 bases and J by 5 bases, and 10 bases separated the two germline ends.

Turning to this clone: Other DNA sequences from this sample encode an identical CDR3 as well. The gene calls are TRBV9 and TRBJ2-7; 10 nucleotides match TRBD1. Germline assignment: CDR1 SGDLS and CDR2 YYNGEE. With V trimmed by 0 bases and J by 6 bases, 0 bases remained unmatched. The CDR3 has 13 residues. The DNA of the CDR3 is TGTGCCAGCAGCGTAGGGACAGGGGGCGAGCAGTACTTC. It is translated as CASSVGTGGEQYF. Combining the CDR3 with reference TRBV9 and TRBJ2-7 gives the whole variable domain DSGVTQTPKHLITATGQRVTLRCSPRSGDLSVYWYQQSLDQGLQFLIQYYNGEERAKGNILERFSAQQFPDLHSELNLSSLELGDSALYFCASSVGTGGEQYFGPGTRLTVT.

This clone was observed once. The chain uses TRBV5-1 and TRBJ2-6; a weak D match, TRBD1 (7 bases). V lost 7 bases, J lost 4 bases, and 15 bases lay in between. The germline V gene has CDR1 SGHRS and CDR2 YFSETQ. The CDR3 loop spans 15 amino acids. CDR3 DNA: TGCGCCAGCGAGGAGGGGGCGGCCGGGGCCAACGTCCTGACTTTC. Its protein product is CASEEGAAGANVLTF.

The chain has TRBV30 and TRBJ1-3, with unresolved D. The CDR3 is made up of 13 amino acids. Trimming removed 8 bases from V and 8 bases from J, with 19 bases in between. CDR1 GTSNPN and CDR2 SVGIG come from the germline V gene (reference sequence). The CDR3 protein is CASNVRRGHTIYF. The DNA for the CDR3 is TGTGCCAGCAACGTCAGGCGGGGTCACACCATATATTTT.

The chain couples TRBV11-3 to TRBJ2-2; D is perhaps TRBD1 (6 bases). This CDR3 is 15 amino acids long. V lost 0 bases to trimming and J lost 5 bases, with 10 bases between them. The germline V gene has CDR1 SGHNT and CDR2 YENEEA. CDR3 sequence: CASSLDPQGTGELFF. The CDR3 DNA sequence: TGTGCCAGCAGCTTAGACCCACAGGGTACCGGGGAGCTGTTTTTT.

The chain employs TRBV7-2 and TRBJ1-4; D might be TRBD1 (6 bases). In germline, CDR1 is SGHTA, CDR2 FQGNSA. The CDR3 covers 13 residues. Trimming cost V 5 bases and J 14 bases, with 18 bases left between them. The CDR3, as DNA: TGTGCCAGCAGCCAGGAGCTGGACAGTGGGCTGTTTTTT. Translating it yields CASSQELDSGLFF.

The J gene is TRBJ2-3, the V gene TRBV5-1; D is unclear. Trimming took 0 bases from V and 2 from J, leaving 10 bases between them. The germline CDR1 and CDR2 sequences are SGHRS and YFSETQ. The CDR3 is 15 amino acids. The CDR3 DNA is TGCGCCAGCAGCTTGGTGGGCGGAAACACAGATACGCAGTATTTT. Protein sequence: CASSLVGGNTDTQYF.

This clone was seen more than once but under ten times. V and J are TRBV6-1 and TRBJ2-7, with D unclear. The CDR3 loop spans 14 amino acids. Germline values: CDR1 MNHNS, CDR2 SASEGT. V was cut by 0 bases and J by 0 bases, with 6 bases left in between. CDR3 sequence: CASSEAGNSYEQYF. CDR3 nucleotides: TGTGCCAGCAGTGAAGCGGGCAACTCCTACGAGCAGTACTTC.

The chain recombines TRBV28 with TRBJ2-2; 9 bases match TRBD2. Germline values: CDR1 MDHEN, CDR2 SYDVKM. Trimming removed 4 bases from V and 6 bases from J; junction bases left unmatched: 12. This CDR3 has 17 residues. CDR3 coding DNA: TGTGCCAGCAGTTCCCCTAGCGGGGCCGGAGGGTCCGGGGAGCTGTTTTTT. Protein sequence: CASSSPSGAGGSGELFF.

This clone has a single count. This chain connects TRBV19 to TRBJ1-4; TRBD1 aligns across 8 bases. The CDR3 is 13 amino acids. Unmatched junction bases numbered 7, after V lost 11 bases and J lost 5 bases. Germline V gene lookup returns CDR1 LNHDA and CDR2 SQIVND (reference sequence). The DNA for the CDR3 is TGTGCCTCAGGGACAGGACAAAATGAAAAACTGTTTTTT. Residues: CASGTGQNEKLFF. The full variable domain, completed using reference TRBV19 and TRBJ1-4, is DGGITQSPKYLFRKEGQNVTLSCEQNLNHDAMYWYRQDPGQGLRLIYYSQIVNDFQKGDIAEGYSVSREKKESFPLTVTSAQKNPTAFYLCASGTGQNEKLFFGSGTQLSVL.

In the case of this clone: This CDR3 is also generated by other DNA sequences in the sample. The chain couples TRBV7-9 to TRBJ2-3, with 9 bases matching TRBD2. The CDR3 spans 16 residues. Trimming took 1 base from V and 0 from J; bases not matched to a gene: 2. From germline, CDR1 is SEHNR and CDR2 FQNEAQ (reference sequence). CDR3 residues: CASSLVLAGSTDTQYF. CDR3 in DNA: TGTGCCAGCAGCTTAGTCCTAGCGGGAAGCACAGATACGCAGTATTTT. The full variable domain, its missing parts supplied by reference TRBV7-9 and TRBJ2-3, is DTGVSQNPRHKITKRGQNVTFRCDPISEHNRLYWYRQTLGQGPEFLTYFQNEAQLEKSRLLSDRFSAERPKGSFSTLEIQRTEQGDSAMYLCASSLVLAGSTDTQYFGPGTRLTVL.

For this clone: One junction end disagrees with the germline gene, perhaps due to a read error. Other DNA variants within this sample encode the same CDR3. This rearrangement joins TRBV6-4 to TRBJ2-2, with D perhaps matching TRBD1 or TRBD2 (6 bases each). The CDR3 contains 15 residues. From germline, CDR1 is MRHNA and CDR2 SNTAGT. The CDR3 nucleotides read TGTGCCAGCACCCGTACATGGGGGGACACCGTGGAGCTGTTTTTT. Residues: CASTRTWGDTVELFF.

As concerns this clone: With a much larger clone just one base away, this may be a read error. The rearrangement links TRBV6-1 to TRBJ1-2; D gene ambiguous. In germline, CDR1 is MNHNS, CDR2 SASEGT. This CDR3 region has 15 residues. The DNA for the CDR3 is TGTGCCGGCAGTGTAACGACAAATTCTAACTATGGCTACACCTTC. This encodes CAGSVTTNSNYGYTF.

The V and J genes are TRBV6-4 and TRBJ1-2; maybe TRBD1 (6 bases). The CDR3 extends over 15 amino acids. The V end was cut by 4 bases, the J end by 2 bases, with 14 bases between. Per the germline V gene, CDR1 is MRHNA and CDR2 is SNTAGT. This CDR3 is CASSAQGTGNYGYTF. As DNA, the CDR3 is TGTGCCAGCAGTGCACAGGGAACGGGGAACTATGGCTACACCTTC.